This T cell receptor (beta chain) was profiled in a study of T cells expressing NK-cell markers. A remark on this clonotype: Its antigen is not identified.

Regarding the study as a whole: A range of roughly 1.0-8% of CD8+ T cells consisted of dominant NKG2C+ clonotypes in several donors.

The CDR3 covers 16 residues. With UMIs, 5'RACE template switching was used to make TCR beta cDNA. One entry per CDR3 protein, without DNA, is what TCRdb gives after re-calling the 5' RACE reads. This table holds approximately 170,000 distinct CDR3 sequences. This sequence originates from a man between 18 and 69 years old in good health. The material sequenced was blood T cells: a sorted CD56 or NKG2C T cell subset, CD4+ or CD8+ T cells, or bulk PBMC T cells (not recorded which). This chain joins TRBV12-3 or TRBV12-4 and TRBJ2-2; TCRdb's D call, TRBD1, is unchecked because there is no DNA. The chain's CDR3 is CASSYSGGFDVGELFF.